These 6 T cell receptor beta chains share one sample of origin, sequenced in a study of T cell responses to AZD1222 COVID-19 vaccine. Profiled with immunoSEQ multiplex PCR; TCRdb holds only in-frame clones, not every one. The table has over 85,000 clones, 86% seen once. Sequencing was performed on peripheral blood, taken on day 0 of AZD1222 vaccination. These receptors were taken from an adult in good health.

V gene TRBV6-2 or TRBV6-3 combines with J gene TRBJ2-1, with D possibly being TRBD1 (5 bases). The CDR3 contains 13 residues. The germline V gene encodes CDR1 MNHEY and CDR2 SVGEGT. V lost 6 bases and J lost 0, with 6 bases in between. This CDR3 is CASSQGSYNEQFF. The CDR3 DNA follows: TGTGCCAGCAGCCAGGGCTCCTACAATGAGCAGTTCTTC.

The chain has TRBV28 and TRBJ2-7; 9 bases fit TRBD1. V gave up 6 bases and J gave up 0 bases; unmatched junction bases: 6. The CDR3 totals 15 residues. Germline V CDR1 and CDR2: MDHEN, SYDVKM. This chain's CDR3 is CASSPQGQGSYEQYF. The CDR3 DNA follows: TGTGCCAGCAGCCCCCAGGGACAGGGCTCCTACGAGCAGTACTTC.

This chain connects TRBV30 to TRBJ1-1; D gene unclear. Per the germline V gene, CDR1 is GTSNPN and CDR2 is SVGIG (reference sequence). The V and J ends lost 2 bases and 3 bases respectively, with 13 bases between them. This CDR3 has 14 amino acids. The CDR3 coding sequence is TGTGCCTGGAGTTCCAAACGGGATCACACTGAAGCTTTCTTT. Protein sequence: CAWSSKRDHTEAFF.

V gene TRBV6-2 or TRBV6-3 combines with J gene TRBJ1-5; the match to TRBD1 covers 7 bases. The CDR3 length is 17 residues. CDR1 and CDR2 from the germline V gene are MNHEY and SVGEGT. Trimming at V came to 1 base and at J to 0 bases, leaving 6 bases not matched to a gene. The CDR3 region has the DNA TGTGCCAGCAGTTACTTGAAACAGGGGTATAGCAATCAGCCCCAGCATTTT. Its protein is CASSYLKQGYSNQPQHF.

In its sample, this clone was seen once. The chain links TRBV19 to TRBJ2-2; TRBD1 aligns across 7 bases. From germline, CDR1 is LNHDA and CDR2 SQIVND (reference sequence). With V trimmed by 4 bases and J by 6 bases, 11 bases remained unmatched. The CDR3 has 16 amino acids. DNA for the CDR3: TGTGCCAGTAGTACCTTAGACCTCCAGGGGGCCGGGGAGCTGTTTTTT. Translating gives CASSTLDLQGAGELFF.

The chain couples TRBV7-9 to TRBJ1-1, with D unclear. CDR1 and CDR2 (germline): SEHNR, FQNEAQ (reference sequence). CDR3 size: 13 residues. V shed 4 bases and J shed 1 base, with 7 bases lying between them. The CDR3 protein is CASSSQRNTEAFF. The CDR3 DNA sequence: TGTGCCAGCAGCTCCCAGAGGAACACTGAAGCTTTCTTT.